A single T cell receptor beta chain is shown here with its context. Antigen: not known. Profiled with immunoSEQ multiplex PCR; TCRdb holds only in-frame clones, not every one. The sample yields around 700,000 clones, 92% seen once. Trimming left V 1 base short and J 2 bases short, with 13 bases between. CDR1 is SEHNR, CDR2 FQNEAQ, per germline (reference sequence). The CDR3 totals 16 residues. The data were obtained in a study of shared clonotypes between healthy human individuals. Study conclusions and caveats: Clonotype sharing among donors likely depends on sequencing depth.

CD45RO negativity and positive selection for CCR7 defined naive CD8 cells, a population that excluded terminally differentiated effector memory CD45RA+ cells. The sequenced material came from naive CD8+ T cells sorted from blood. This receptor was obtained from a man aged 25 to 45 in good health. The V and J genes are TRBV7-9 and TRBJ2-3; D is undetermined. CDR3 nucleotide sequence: TGTGCCAGCAGCTTAGGAAAGGGCATCTTCACAGATACGCAGTATTTT. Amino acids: CASSLGKGIFTDTQYF. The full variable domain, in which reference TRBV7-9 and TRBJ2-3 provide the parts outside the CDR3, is DTGVSQNPRHKITKRGQNVTFRCDPISEHNRLYWYRQTLGQGPEFLTYFQNEAQLEKSRLLSDRFSAERPKGSFSTLEIQRTEQGDSAMYLCASSLGKGIFTDTQYFGPGTRLTVL.